This T cell receptor (beta chain) was obtained from a study of T-cell memory formation after mild COVID-19. Study at large: TCR clusters largely stayed donor specific. Study observations and caveats: Among contracting clones, CD4+ were mainly CM/EM and CD8+ enriched in EMRA. Unconfirmed was the SARS-CoV-2 specificity of second-wave clones that peaked on day 37.

Remarks on this clonotype: The antigen remains undetermined.

The CDR3 contains 16 residues. Trimming cost V 1 base and J 8 bases; bases outside gene matches: 6. The germline V gene encodes CDR1 SNHLY and CDR2 FYNNEI. After 5'RACE with constant-segment primers, TCR alpha and TCR beta cDNA libraries carrying sample barcodes and UMIs were obtained. MiXCR was run by TCRdb on the 5' RACE reads, yielding one entry per CDR3 protein. The data hold some 150,000 distinct CDR3 sequences, with 15% to 20% observed a single time. Sequenced sample: PBMCs or a T cell subset sorted from them (not recorded which). The clonotype comes from an adult woman who had mild COVID-19 (a few samples of this study predate the infection). Cell type and time point are not known. This chain joins TRBV2 and TRBJ2-1; 12 bases align to TRBD2. The CDR3 is CASSEVASGGAHEQFF. The DNA for the CDR3 is TGTGCCAGCAGTGAAGTGGCTAGCGGGGGGGCGCATGAGCAGTTCTTC.